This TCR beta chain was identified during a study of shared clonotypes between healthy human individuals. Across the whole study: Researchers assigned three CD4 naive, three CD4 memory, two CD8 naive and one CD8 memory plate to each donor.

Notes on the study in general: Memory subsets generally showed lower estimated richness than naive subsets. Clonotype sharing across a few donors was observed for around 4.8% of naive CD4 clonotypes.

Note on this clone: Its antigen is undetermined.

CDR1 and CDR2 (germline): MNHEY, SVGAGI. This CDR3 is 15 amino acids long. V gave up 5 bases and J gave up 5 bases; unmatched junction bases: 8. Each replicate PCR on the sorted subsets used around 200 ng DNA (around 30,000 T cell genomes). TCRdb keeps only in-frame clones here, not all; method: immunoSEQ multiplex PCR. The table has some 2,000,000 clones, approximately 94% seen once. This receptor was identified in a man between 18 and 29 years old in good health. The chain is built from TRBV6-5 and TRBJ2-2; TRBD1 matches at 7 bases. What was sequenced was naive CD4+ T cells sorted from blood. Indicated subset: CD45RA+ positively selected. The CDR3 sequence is CASSTPAGGTGELFF. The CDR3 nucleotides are TGTGCCAGCAGTACCCCGGCAGGGGGAACCGGGGAGCTGTTTTTT.